Each of the 18 T cell receptor beta chains below was sequenced from the same sample in a study of post-analysis software for immune sequencing data (dated by TCRdb to between 2014 and 2017). Library preparation was by PCR. The reads were generated on an Illumina HiSeq 2500. Unique molecular identifiers were incorporated into TCR beta cDNA libraries to reduce PCR and sequencing biases. Starting from the raw public reads, TCRdb applied fastp trimming at Q25, assembled clones with MiXCR and retained in-frame beta chains. Every entry covers one CDR3 protein and lists the most common genes and DNA from its rows. This sample is represented by 600,000 to 700,000 distinct CDR3 sequences; 59% of them were singletons. The ten largest clones add up to roughly 10% of the sample. Results the study describes overall, beyond this receptor: A handful of TRBV segments, including TRBV5-6, TRBV5-1 and TRBV20-1, were significantly more frequent in patients than controls.

Their cognate antigens are unknown. Sequenced: blood. These receptors all come from a girl aged 2-15 years with multiple sclerosis.

The chain uses TRBV3-1 and TRBJ2-4; 16 nucleotides match TRBD2. This CDR3 is 19 amino acids long. The germline gives CDR1 LGHDT, CDR2 YNNKEL (reference sequence). V was clipped by 2 bases and J by 2 bases; unmatched bases: 6. As DNA, the CDR3 is TGTGCCAGCAGCCAACTGGGACTAGCGGGAGGGCCACCCAAAAACATTCAGTACTTC. Translated, it gives CASSQLGLAGGPPKNIQYF.

J is TRBJ2-7 and V is TRBV10-3; 9 bases are a match to TRBD1. Germline CDR1 is ENHRY and CDR2 is SYGVKD. The CDR3 consists of 12 residues. V shed 10 bases, J shed 3 bases, and the junction held 4 bases outside the gene matches. For the CDR3, the DNA is TGTGCCACCCTGGGACAGGGCTACGAGCAGTACTTC. Translated, it gives CATLGQGYEQYF.

The CDR3 loop reads CAITAGLGGNQPQHF. The CDR3 nucleotides read TGTGCCATCACTGCGGGTTTGGGGGGCAATCAGCCCCAGCATTTT. The chain employs TRBV10-3 and TRBJ1-5; weak D call: TRBD1 (5 bases). The V end lost 7 bases, the J end lost 2 bases, and 15 bases lay between the germline ends. This CDR3 has 15 amino acids. CDR1 and CDR2 from the germline V gene are ENHRY and SYGVKD.

The chain couples TRBV6-1 to TRBJ2-2; D gene ambiguous. V lost 7 bases to trimming and J lost 5 bases, with 17 bases between them. Germline V gives CDR1 MNHNS, CDR2 SASEGT. The CDR3 extends over 15 amino acids. CDR3 nucleotide sequence: TGTGCCAGCAAAAAGGGCCCTGGTGGGACCGGGGAGCTGTTTTTT. This sequence encodes CASKKGPGGTGELFF.

In this sample, this clonotype turned up a few times. This chain connects TRBV7-9 to TRBJ2-7, with TRBD1 identical over 9 bases. The CDR3 has 18 amino acids. Germline lookup yields CDR1 SEHNR and CDR2 FQNEAQ (reference sequence). With V trimmed by 0 bases and J by 0 bases, 9 bases remained unmatched. The CDR3 DNA sequence: TGTGCCAGCAGCTTAGCGAGTGGGGACAGGGAGGGCTCCTACGAGCAGTACTTC. Its translation: CASSLASGDREGSYEQYF. The variable domain in full, with the rest retrieved from reference TRBV7-9 and TRBJ2-7, is DTGVSQNPRHKITKRGQNVTFRCDPISEHNRLYWYRQTLGQGPEFLTYFQNEAQLEKSRLLSDRFSAERPKGSFSTLEIQRTEQGDSAMYLCASSLASGDREGSYEQYFGPGTRLTVT.

This clonotype came up a few times. The gene calls are TRBV5-1 and TRBJ2-7; perhaps TRBD2 as D (5 bases). V was clipped by 4 bases and J by 3 bases, with 8 bases between them. Germline loops: CDR1 SGHRS, CDR2 YFSETQ. This CDR3 has 12 amino acids. The CDR3 DNA reads TGCGCCAGCAGCGACGGACTCTACGAGCAGTACTTC. It specifies CASSDGLYEQYF.

A single count supports this clonotype. The genes are TRBV20-1 and TRBJ2-1; 10 bases are shared with TRBD2. The CDR3 covers 15 residues. In germline, CDR1 is DFQATT, CDR2 SNEGSKA (reference sequence). V lost 3 bases and J lost 8; bases outside the gene matches: 10. CDR3 nucleotides: TGCAGTGCTAGTTTTAGCGGGAGGACTACGGATGAGCAGTTCTTC. Translating it yields CSASFSGRTTDEQFF.

The rearrangement joins TRBV7-9 to TRBJ1-2, with TRBD1 as a possible D gene (6 bases). Between the trimmed V and J ends, which lost 4 bases and 6 bases, there was a span of 18 bases. Germline CDR1 SEHNR, CDR2 FQNEAQ (reference sequence). This CDR3 has 15 residues. The CDR3 loop reads CASSYYSGGLDGYTF. CDR3 coding DNA: TGTGCCAGCAGCTACTACTCGGGGGGGCTGGATGGCTACACCTTC.

This chain links TRBV20-1 with TRBJ2-1; 7 positions match TRBD2. V dropped 3 bases and J dropped 5; count of bases not matched to a gene: 7. Looked up from germline, CDR1 is DFQATT and CDR2 is SNEGSKA (reference sequence). The CDR3 runs 14 residues. CDR3 region: CSARGGRTHNEQFF. Written as DNA, the CDR3 is TGCAGTGCTAGGGGCGGGAGAACCCACAATGAGCAGTTCTTC.

The rearrangement uses TRBV5-1 and TRBJ2-7, with 8 bases aligning to TRBD1. The germline V gene encodes CDR1 SGHRS and CDR2 YFSETQ. The CDR3 is 13 residues long. J was trimmed by 5 bases and V by 5 bases; bases with no gene match: 6. The chain's CDR3 is CASRTDRVHEQYF. The CDR3 bases are TGCGCCAGCAGAACGGACAGGGTCCACGAGCAGTACTTC. Full variable domain (remainder filled in from reference TRBV5-1 and TRBJ2-7): KAGVTQTPRYLIKTRGQQVTLSCSPISGHRSVSWYQQTPGQGLQFLFEYFSETQRNKGNFPGRFSGRQFSNSRSEMNVSTLELGDSALYLCASRTDRVHEQYFGPGTRLTVT.

This CDR3 is CSVYRGSEQFF. DNA for the CDR3: TGCAGCGTTTACAGGGGCAGTGAGCAGTTCTTC. V is TRBV29-1 and J is TRBJ2-1, with TRBD1 matching over 7 bases. The CDR3 is 11 amino acids. The ends lost 5 bases at V and 9 bases at J; junction bases unmatched: 4. Germline V CDR1 and CDR2: SQVTM, ANQGSEA.

The chain employs TRBV25-1 and TRBJ2-1, with D perhaps given as TRBD1 or TRBD2 (5 bases each). The CDR3 extends over 15 amino acids. V lost 2 bases and J lost 7, with 15 bases in between. Germline lookup yields CDR1 MGHDK and CDR2 SYGVNS. The CDR3 is CASSEEGKKWNEQFF. The DNA of the CDR3 is TGTGCCAGCAGTGAAGAGGGGAAGAAATGGAATGAGCAGTTCTTC.

V and J are TRBV7-9 and TRBJ2-7; TRBD2 matches 10 bases. After removal of 5 bases from V and 5 bases from J, the junction contained 9 bases not matched to a gene. The CDR3 spans 15 residues. The germline V gene has CDR1 SEHNR and CDR2 FQNEAQ (reference sequence). CDR3 residues: CASSRPSGRLDEQYF. Written as DNA, the CDR3 is TGTGCCAGCAGCCGTCCTAGCGGGAGACTAGACGAGCAGTACTTC.

J is TRBJ1-2 and V is TRBV24-1, with 12 bases fitting TRBD1. CDR1 KGHDR and CDR2 SFDVKD come from the germline V gene. The CDR3 loop spans 17 amino acids. V dropped 4 bases and J dropped 8; count of bases not matched to a gene: 13. CDR3 coding DNA: TGTGCCACCAGTGACTCCGATTCGGGACAGGGGGCGGCCGGCTACACCTTC. It translates to CATSDSDSGQGAAGYTF.

This clonotype was observed once. The V and J genes are TRBV6-9 and TRBJ2-7; the match to TRBD2 covers 15 bases. The CDR3 runs 19 residues. V shed 6 bases, J shed 2 bases, and the junction held 14 bases outside the gene matches. Germline V gene lookup returns CDR1 MNHGY and CDR2 SVAAGI. In DNA form, the CDR3 reads TGTGCCAGCAGCTACTTACCGGGACTAGCGGGAGGTCAGCCCTACGAGCAGTACTTC. Translating it yields CASSYLPGLAGGQPYEQYF.

This clonotype has more than one count but fewer than ten. The chain combines TRBV7-2 with TRBJ2-1, with 14 nucleotides matching TRBD2. The CDR3 runs 14 residues. Per the germline V gene, CDR1 is SGHTA and CDR2 is FQGNSA. V lost 6 bases, J lost 8 bases, and 3 bases stayed unmatched. The DNA for the CDR3 is TGTGCCAGCAGTTCGGGACTAGCGGGAGATGAGCAGTTCTTC. This gives the protein CASSSGLAGDEQFF.

This clonotype appeared a few times. The chain recombines TRBV6-2 or TRBV6-3 with TRBJ2-7; TRBD2 matches 9 bases. The J segment lost 0 bases and the V segment lost 5 bases, leaving 8 bases of the junction unmatched. Germline CDR1 reads MNHEY; CDR2 reads SVGEGT. This CDR3 is 16 amino acids long. The CDR3 protein is CASSADSGGSSYEQYF. The CDR3 region has the DNA TGTGCCAGCAGTGCTGATAGCGGGGGCAGCTCCTACGAGCAGTACTTC.

V gene TRBV9 combines with J gene TRBJ1-1, with D hard to call. The V gene lost 0 bases and the J gene lost 5 bases, with 11 bases spanning the gap. CDR1 SGDLS and CDR2 YYNGEE come from the germline V gene. The CDR3 runs to 14 residues. CDR3 sequence reads: CASSVVWGATEAFF. DNA of the CDR3: TGTGCCAGCAGCGTAGTTTGGGGAGCTACTGAAGCTTTCTTT.